Listed below are T cell receptor beta chains from one sample, sequenced in a study of tumor-infiltrating lymphocytes in primary liver carcinoma. TCRdb re-called the multiplex PCR reads through MiXCR, storing one row per CDR3 protein. The sample includes some 46,000 distinct CDR3 sequences, roughly 74% seen only once; the top ten take 35% to 45%. The sample comprised tumor-adjacent normal liver tissue. These receptors were taken from a woman aged 25 to 45 with primary liver carcinoma and hepatitis B virus infection. CDR3s include the opening cysteine and the closing phenylalanine or tryptophan. The D gene is left open where the match is weak. Clone size is stated in some rows and not others, as once, few, many or a class when expanded.

CDR3 DNA	CDR3 protein	J gene	clone size	V gene	D gene
TGTACCAGCAGCCCCTGGACAGAAGCCTTCTTT	CTSSPWTEAFF	TRBJ1-1	NA	TRBV11-2	NA
TGTGCCAGCAGAGCAGTACTAGCGGGAGAAAATGAGCAGTTATTC	CASRAVLAGENEQLF	TRBJ2-1	NA	TRBV6-6	TRBD2
TGTGCCCGCAGCTTAGAGACGGCCTCCTACGAGCAATACTTC	CARSLETASYEQYF	TRBJ2-7	once	TRBV11-1	NA
TGTGCCAGCAGGAGAAGCGGGAGTGTGACAGATACGCAGTATTTT	CASRRSGSVTDTQYF	TRBJ2-3	NA	TRBV11-2	TRBD2
TGTGCCAGCAGCCGGGGCTTACTAGTGCTCCATACTGAGCAGTTCTTC	CASSRGLLVLHTEQFF	TRBJ2-1	NA	TRBV6-6	NA
TGTGCCAGCACCTTAAGTCTCATCGGGAGGGCCACAGGTACGCAGTATTTT	CASTLSLIGRATGTQYF	TRBJ2-3	NA	TRBV7-8	TRBD2
TGTGCCAGCAGCATAGATGGACCGCTCTATGGATACACCTTC	CASSIDGPLYGYTF	TRBJ1-2	NA	TRBV11-3	NA
TGTGCCAGGAGCACCTACCCCGGGAGCGAAGAGACGCAGCACTTC	CARSTYPGSEETQHF	TRBJ2-5	NA	TRBV12-3/TRBV12-4	NA
TGTGCCAGCAGTTTAGGTCTCTCCCACGACTATGGCTACACCTTC	CASSLGLSHDYGYTF	TRBJ1-2	medium-sized	TRBV12-3/TRBV12-4	NA
TGTGCCAGCAACCGATTAGCGGGGGGGGGGTATGAGCAATTCTTC	CASNRLAGGGYEQFF	TRBJ2-1	NA	TRBV11-3	TRBD2
TGTGCCGGCAGTTTAGGTCTCTCCCACGTCTATGGCTACACCTTC	CAGSLGLSHVYGYTF	TRBJ1-2	NA	TRBV12-3/TRBV12-4	NA
TGTGCCAGCAGCTCCGGCGGGACGGGTTATGGCTACACGTTT	CASSSGGTGYGYTF	TRBJ1-2	NA	TRBV11-2	NA
TGTGCCAGCAGCCCCACTAGCGGTCGGGACGAGACCCAGTACTTC	CASSPTSGRDETQYF	TRBJ2-5	NA	TRBV6-5	TRBD2
TGCAGTGCTAGGGGATTTAGCGGGAGGGGCACCGGGGAGCTGTTTTTT	CSARGFSGRGTGELFF	TRBJ2-2	NA	TRBV20-1	TRBD2
TGTGCCAGCAGCTTAGATCTGGGGGTGGCTCAGCCCCAGCAGTTT	CASSLDLGVAQPQQF	TRBJ1-5	many	TRBV11-3	NA
TGTGCCAGCAGCCTAGATCTAGTGGGAGGGAAGCAGTTCTTC	CASSLDLVGGKQFF	TRBJ2-1	NA	TRBV7-9	TRBD2
TGTGCCAGCAGCACCTATCCCGGGTGCGAAGAGACCCAGCATTTC	CASSTYPGCEETQHF	TRBJ2-5	NA	TRBV12-3/TRBV12-4	NA
TGTGCCAGCACCCAGACTAGCGTAGCGACACATACGCAGTATTTT	CASTQTSVATHTQYF	TRBJ2-3	NA	TRBV6-2/TRBV6-3	TRBD2
TGTGCCAGCAGTTTAACCCAGACTTCGCAGGGGGTTGGGTGCACCTTC	CASSLTQTSQGVGCTF	TRBJ1-2	NA	TRBV12-3/TRBV12-4	TRBD1
TGTGCCAGTAGTATAGGCTTACGGGACTATGGCTACACCTTC	CASSIGLRDYGYTF	TRBJ1-2	NA	TRBV19	NA
TGCAGTGCTAGGACCGGGACAGGGCGCGCAGATACGCAGTATTTT	CSARTGTGRADTQYF	TRBJ2-3	NA	TRBV20-1	TRBD1
TGCGCCAGCAGCCAAGATCCAATAGGGCGCTCTGGGGCCAATGTCCTGACTTTC	CASSQDPIGRSGANVLTF	TRBJ2-6	NA	TRBV4-1	NA
TGTGCCAGCAGCTTAAGCAGGGTGGCTTTCTTT	CASSLSRVAFF	TRBJ1-1	many	TRBV7-9	NA
TGTGCCAGCATTTTTAGGGGGGCCGATTCACCCCTTCACTTT	CASIFRGADSPLHF	TRBJ1-6	once	TRBV12-3/TRBV12-4	NA
TGCGCCAGCAGCTTGGGACTAGCGACCCAAGAGACCCAGTACTTC	CASSLGLATQETQYF	TRBJ2-5	NA	TRBV11-2	TRBD2
TGCGCCAGCAACCAAAGAAGGGCGTTTGGGTCAACGGGACCGGAGACCCAGTACTTC	CASNQRRAFGSTGPETQYF	TRBJ2-5	NA	TRBV4-3	NA
TGTGCCAGCAGTGAACCTCGACAATACAATGAGCAGTTCTTC	CASSEPRQYNEQFF	TRBJ2-1	NA	TRBV2	NA
TGCAGCATTGGGGTGGGCACTGGAGCTTTCTTT	CSIGVGTGAFF	TRBJ1-1	NA	TRBV29-1	NA
TGTGCCAGCGACCAGAACAGCAGCTTCTCTGGGGCCAACGTCCTGACTTTC	CASDQNSSFSGANVLTF	TRBJ2-6	NA	TRBV5-6	NA
TGTGCCAGTAGCCAAGAAGTCGGGCAATTCTACTCCTACCAGCAGTACTTC	CASSQEVGQFYSYQQYF	TRBJ2-7	NA	TRBV4-2	NA
TGTGCCAGCAGCGTAGGCGCATCGCACCAAGAGACCCAGTACTTC	CASSVGASHQETQYF	TRBJ2-5	once	TRBV9	NA
TGTGCCAGCAGTTCCCGGCAGGTGGGCCATGAAGCTTTCTTT	CASSSRQVGHEAFF	TRBJ1-1	NA	TRBV28	NA
TGTGCCAGCAGCGCTGCTTCCGGACTAATGGGAGCGATGAAGAGCCAGTACTTC	CASSAASGLMGAMKSQYF	TRBJ2-5	NA	TRBV7-9	NA
TGTGTCAGTCGGCAAGGAGGAAGGGAGAGCCTCAATGAGAGGTTCTTC	CVSRQGGRESLNERFF	TRBJ2-1	NA	TRBV12-3/TRBV12-4	NA
TGCGCCAGCAGCCAAGATTTTCCTGAGTCCTACGAGCAGTACTTT	CASSQDFPESYEQYF	TRBJ2-7	NA	TRBV4-3	NA
TGTGCCTGCAGTTGCAAGGACAGCAGCTCCTACGAGCAGTACTTT	CACSCKDSSSYEQYF	TRBJ2-7	NA	TRBV6-5	NA
TGCGTCAGCAGTTACGAGGTACGCGGACTTAGGGGAGATACGCAGTATTTT	CVSSYEVRGLRGDTQYF	TRBJ2-3	NA	TRBV6-2/TRBV6-3	NA
TGTGCCTGCAGTTACTCGGCGGGACAGGGACTTTACGAGGAGTACTTC	CACSYSAGQGLYEEYF	TRBJ2-7	once	TRBV6-5	TRBD1
TGTGCCAGCAGCACCGGGACATTATCAGGGGCTTTCTTT	CASSTGTLSGAFF	TRBJ1-1	many	TRBV14	NA